These 24 T cell receptor beta chains came from one sample sequenced in a study of cytomegalovirus exposure and HLA in healthy donors. The study ran its PCR with 60 Vbeta and 13 Jbeta primers. Sequenced by immunoSEQ multiplex PCR; TCRdb stores in-frame clones only, minus some. The table records around 68,000 clones, about three quarters of them present only once. Sequenced sample: PBMCs. The receptor set was obtained from a woman younger than 45 in good health and CMV-seropositive.

This clone appeared once. V gene TRBV18 combines with J gene TRBJ2-2; the D gene is possibly TRBD1 (6 bases). V lost 4 bases and J 4 bases, leaving 13 bases between the germline ends. This CDR3 comprises 15 residues. The germline V gene encodes CDR1 KGHSH and CDR2 LQKENI. DNA for the CDR3: TGTGCCAGCTCACGATACCGGGACACCACCGGGGAGCTGTTTTTT. It specifies CASSRYRDTTGELFF.

V usage is TRBV7-2 and J usage is TRBJ2-3, with 9 bases matching TRBD2. The CDR3 contains 15 residues. The germline V gene encodes CDR1 SGHTA and CDR2 FQGNSA. V lost 1 base and J lost 4; bases outside the gene matches: 3. The CDR3 nucleotides read TGTGCCAGCAGCTTAGGCGGGAGGGAAGCAGATACGCAGTATTTT. Encoded protein: CASSLGGREADTQYF.

This clone showed up just a few times. The V and J genes are TRBV27 and TRBJ2-4; 9 bases agree with TRBD2. CDR3 length: 15 amino acids. Germline trimming cut 5 bases from V and 4 bases from J; bases unmatched to any gene: 6. CDR1 and CDR2 from the germline V gene are MNHEY and SMNVEV (reference sequence). CDR3 bases: TGTGCCAGCAGTCTGCGGGAGGGCCGGAAAAACATTCAGTACTTC. Its translation: CASSLREGRKNIQYF.

This clone has just one count. This chain joins TRBV7-2 and TRBJ2-5; a possible D gene is TRBD1 (5 bases). The germline V and J ends were trimmed by 10 bases and 1 base, with 13 bases remaining between them. Germline values: CDR1 SGHTA, CDR2 FQGNSA. The CDR3 totals 13 residues. As DNA, the CDR3 is TGTGCCACCTCAGCAGGGCCCCAAGAGACCCAGTACTTC. As protein: CATSAGPQETQYF.

The chain carries TRBV7-9 and TRBJ2-3; 7 bases are a match to TRBD1. Losses at the gene ends were 5 bases for V and 4 bases for J; bases not matched to a gene: 12. Germline CDR1 is SEHNR and CDR2 is FQNEAQ (reference sequence). The CDR3 extends over 16 amino acids. CDR3 coding DNA: TGTGCCAGCAGCCCCGTCCGGCAGGGGGTTTCAGATACGCAGTATTTT. This translates into CASSPVRQGVSDTQYF.

V is TRBV10-2 and J is TRBJ2-5; D gene ambiguous. The CDR3 has 11 amino acids. The V gene lost 5 bases and the J gene lost 4 bases, with 5 bases spanning the gap. The germline V gene encodes CDR1 WSHSY and CDR2 SAAADI. The CDR3 here is CASSQAETQYF. The CDR3 region has the DNA TGCGCCAGCAGTCAAGCAGAGACCCAGTACTTC.

The chain is built from TRBV6-1 and TRBJ2-7; D remains ambiguous. In germline, CDR1 is MNHNS, CDR2 SASEGT. The germline V and J ends were trimmed by 4 bases and 5 bases, with 9 bases remaining between them. The length of the CDR3 is 12 residues. The DNA of the CDR3 is TGTGCCAGCAGTGCCCACATTAACGAGCAGTACTTC. Translated, it gives CASSAHINEQYF.

The chain employs TRBV19 and TRBJ1-5; no clear D. Germline CDR1 LNHDA, CDR2 SQIVND (reference sequence). V shed 3 bases and J shed 6 bases, with 15 bases lying between them. There are 15 residues in the CDR3. Here the CDR3 DNA reads TGTGCCAGTAGTATCTACCCCGACGGGTCTCAGCCCCAGCATTTT. This encodes CASSIYPDGSQPQHF.

V is TRBV4-3 and J is TRBJ2-7; D may be TRBD1 (6 bases). CDR3 length: 16 amino acids. CDR1 is LGHNA, CDR2 YSLEER, per germline. V shed 0 bases and J shed 2 bases, with 14 bases lying between them. The CDR3 nucleotides read TGCGCCAGCAGCCAAGATCCCACAGGGACGGCCTACGAGCAGTACTTC. This codes for CASSQDPTGTAYEQYF.

The chain links TRBV9 to TRBJ2-5; D is possibly TRBD1 (5 bases). Trimming cost V 0 bases and J 3 bases, with 15 bases left between them. Germline V lookup: CDR1 SGDLS, CDR2 YYNGEE. CDR3 length: 16 amino acids. The DNA for the CDR3 is TGTGCCAGCAGCGTAGTTTCAGGGTTCCCCGAAGAGACCCAGTACTTC. Amino acids: CASSVVSGFPEETQYF.

To note about this clone: The sample contains more than one DNA sequence encoding this CDR3. The V call is TRBV4-2, the J call TRBJ1-4; D is undetermined. Germline V gene data show CDR1 as LGHNA and CDR2 as YNFKEQ. Between the trimmed V and J ends, which lost 0 bases and 11 bases, there was a span of 19 bases. The CDR3 extends over 16 amino acids. CDR3 in DNA: TGTGCCAGCAGCCAAGATAGGTCATTGTCCGGGGTCAAACTGTTTTTT. It yields the protein CASSQDRSLSGVKLFF.

V gene TRBV2 combines with J gene TRBJ2-3; 7 bases match TRBD2. With 5 bases clipped from V and 4 bases from J, the junction kept 9 bases outside the gene matches. This CDR3 spans 15 amino acids. Germline values: CDR1 SNHLY, CDR2 FYNNEI. The CDR3 loop reads CASSQGPSGPDTQYF. The CDR3 region has the DNA TGTGCCAGCAGTCAAGGGCCTAGCGGCCCAGATACGCAGTATTTT. The variable domain in full, completed from reference TRBV2 and TRBJ2-3, reads EPEVTQTPSHQVTQMGQEVILRCVPISNHLYFYWYRQILGQKVEFLVSFYNNEISEKSEIFDDQFSVERPDGSNFTLKIRSTKLEDSAMYFCASSQGPSGPDTQYFGPGTRLTVL.

This clone was recorded a few times. The rearrangement uses TRBV30 and TRBJ1-1; D not resolved. Trimming removed 7 bases at V and 3 bases at J, with 12 bases between. Germline loops: CDR1 GTSNPN, CDR2 SVGIG (reference sequence). The CDR3 contains 12 residues. The CDR3 region is CAYLPVYTEAFF. CDR3 bases: TGTGCCTACCTACCGGTCTACACTGAAGCTTTCTTT.

This chain uses TRBV7-2 with TRBJ2-7, with D possibly being TRBD2 (7 bases). The CDR3 is 18 residues long. Germline CDR1 and CDR2: SGHTA and FQGNSA. The V end lost 1 base, the J end lost 0 bases, and 19 bases lay between the germline ends. The CDR3 DNA sequence: TGTGCCAGCAGCTTAGTGGGCTGGGGGGGCCTTAGCTCCTACGAGCAGTACTTC. Its translation is CASSLVGWGGLSSYEQYF.

The chain carries TRBV27 and TRBJ2-4; 9 bases align to TRBD2. The J segment lost 4 bases and the V segment lost 10 bases, leaving 5 bases of the junction unmatched. CDR1 is MNHEY and CDR2 is SMNVEV in the germline V gene (reference sequence). The CDR3 runs 13 residues. Here the CDR3 reads CATGTSSKNIQYF. CDR3 DNA: TGTGCCACCGGGACTAGCAGTAAAAACATTCAGTACTTC.

The chain is built from TRBV5-4 and TRBJ2-3; 7 bases are a match to TRBD2. Looked up from germline, CDR1 is SGHNT and CDR2 is YYREEE (reference sequence). The V gene end was trimmed by 0 bases and the J gene end by 2 bases; junction bases not matched to a gene: 15. This CDR3 has 19 residues. CDR3 in DNA: TGTGCCAGCAGCTTGGCTCCCGGGCTGATAGCGGGCTCCACAGATACGCAGTATTTT. Protein sequence: CASSLAPGLIAGSTDTQYF.

V usage is TRBV7-2 and J usage is TRBJ1-1; D ambiguous. Germline CDR1 reads SGHTA; CDR2 reads FQGNSA. This CDR3 spans 14 amino acids. V gave up 2 bases and J gave up 4 bases, with 11 bases separating them. This CDR3 is CASSLSSGVTEAFF. CDR3 coding DNA: TGTGCCAGCAGCTTAAGCAGCGGTGTCACTGAAGCTTTCTTT.

This chain joins TRBV7-8 and TRBJ2-2, with 8 bases lining up with TRBD2. CDR1 and CDR2 (germline): SGHVS, FQNEAQ. This CDR3 has 15 residues. After removal of 7 bases from V and 4 bases from J, the junction contained 8 bases not matched to a gene. CDR3 nucleotides: TGTGCCAGCATCCCCGGGACTAGTCCCACCGGGGAGCTGTTTTTT. Translation gives CASIPGTSPTGELFF.

CDR3: CASSQDVQGDYEQYF. CDR3 in DNA: TGTGCCAGCAGCCAAGATGTACAGGGGGACTACGAGCAGTACTTC. The J gene is TRBJ2-7, the V gene TRBV4-2; 8 nucleotides align to TRBD1. Germline CDR1 is LGHNA and CDR2 is YNFKEQ. J lost 3 bases, V lost 0 bases, and 4 bases had no gene match. This CDR3 contains 15 residues.

CDR3 nucleotide sequence: TGTGCCAGCAGCCCCCCGGGGACTCTGGGTCAGGGGCAGTTCTTC. Protein sequence: CASSPPGTLGQGQFF. This chain joins TRBV7-8 and TRBJ2-1; D might be TRBD2 (6 bases). CDR3 length equals 15 residues. V was shortened by 5 bases and J by 12 bases, with 23 bases between the two germline ends. Germline CDR1 is SGHVS and CDR2 is FQNEAQ.

The chain links TRBV11-2 to TRBJ2-3, with a possible D match to TRBD1 (6 bases). Germline V gives CDR1 SGHAT, CDR2 FQNNGV. The V end lost 5 bases, the J end lost 4 bases, and 16 bases lay between the germline ends. The CDR3 is 15 amino acids. CDR3 sequence (DNA): TGTGCCAGCAGCATGGGGCCCAACAGGGCAGATACGCAGTATTTT. Translation gives CASSMGPNRADTQYF.

The chain couples TRBV7-2 to TRBJ2-7; D is perhaps TRBD1 (6 bases). Per germline, CDR1 SGHTA and CDR2 FQGNSA. The V gene lost 5 bases and the J gene lost 6 bases, with 11 bases spanning the gap. The CDR3 totals 12 residues. CDR3 DNA sequence: TGTGCCAGCAGCCCAACCAGGGGCGAGCAGTACTTC. Translation: CASSPTRGEQYF.

This clone was seen a few times. V gene TRBV2 combines with J gene TRBJ2-7, with 8 positions matching TRBD2. In germline, CDR1 is SNHLY, CDR2 FYNNEI. V shed 3 bases, J shed 9 bases, and the junction held 7 bases outside the gene matches. The CDR3 has 13 amino acids. The CDR3 sequence is CASSEDLAGRQYF. The CDR3 bases are TGTGCCAGCAGTGAGGATCTAGCGGGTAGGCAGTACTTC.

CDR3 coding DNA: TGTGCCAGCAGCTTGGGGACTAGCAGCTCCTACAATGAGCAGTTCTTC. It encodes CASSLGTSSSYNEQFF. The V call is TRBV5-4, the J call TRBJ2-1; the match to TRBD2 covers 8 bases. CDR3 size: 16 residues. Germline V gives CDR1 SGHNT, CDR2 YYREEE (reference sequence). The V gene end was trimmed by 0 bases and the J gene end by 0 bases; junction bases not matched to a gene: 2.